These 20 T cell receptor beta chains came from one sample sequenced in a study of OX40 agonist ivuxolimab in advanced cancers. Clones were read by immunoSEQ multiplex PCR, and TCRdb kept only the in-frame ones, dropping some. The sample carries over 75,000 clones, around 88% recorded once. The source material was CD4+ or CD8+ T cells sorted from blood, sampled in a trial of the OX40 agonist ivuxolimab. The receptors were gathered from an adult with an advanced solid tumor such as melanoma, head and neck, liver or kidney cancer.

The chain combines TRBV7-2 with TRBJ2-1; no definite D call. Germline assignment: CDR1 SGHTA and CDR2 FQGNSA. Trimming took off 0 bases at V and 2 bases at J, with 8 bases between the two ends. The CDR3 is made up of 15 amino acids. The CDR3, as DNA: TGTGCCAGCAGCTTAGCCCGCGGAACCTACAATGAGCAGTTCTTC. Translation: CASSLARGTYNEQFF.

The J gene is TRBJ2-3, the V gene TRBV7-2, with 9 nucleotides matching TRBD1. The CDR3 consists of 15 residues. Trimming at V came to 6 bases and at J to 5 bases, leaving 9 bases not matched to a gene. The germline V gene has CDR1 SGHTA and CDR2 FQGNSA. This CDR3 is CASRVTGGPQDTQYF. The DNA for the CDR3 is TGTGCCAGCAGGGTAACAGGGGGCCCCCAAGATACGCAGTATTTT.

The chain recombines TRBV9 with TRBJ1-5; D is ambiguous. The CDR3 is made up of 13 amino acids. The germline gives CDR1 SGDLS, CDR2 YYNGEE. Trimming stripped 4 bases from V and 4 bases from J, with 9 bases between. The CDR3 loop reads CASSLRINQPQHF. Here the CDR3 DNA reads TGTGCCAGCAGCCTCAGGATTAATCAGCCCCAGCATTTT. Drawing the rest from reference TRBV9 and TRBJ1-5, the complete variable domain is DSGVTQTPKHLITATGQRVTLRCSPRSGDLSVYWYQQSLDQGLQFLIQYYNGEERAKGNILERFSAQQFPDLHSELNLSSLELGDSALYFCASSLRINQPQHFGDGTRLSIL.

The gene calls are TRBV5-4 and TRBJ2-1, with D perhaps matching TRBD1 (6 bases). Germline V lookup: CDR1 SGHNT, CDR2 YYREEE (reference sequence). Deletions cut 4 bases from V and 1 base from J, with 12 bases between. This CDR3 contains 15 residues. The CDR3 is CASSRPGTSYNEQFF. The CDR3 coding sequence is TGTGCCAGCAGCCGCCCCGGGACATCCTACAATGAGCAGTTCTTC.

The chain employs TRBV5-1 and TRBJ1-2; no clear D gene. Germline V gives CDR1 SGHRS, CDR2 YFSETQ. V was pared by 0 bases and J by 3 bases, with 12 bases between. CDR3 length: 15 amino acids. CDR3 sequence reads: CASSLEGSRDYGYTF. CDR3 nucleotides: TGCGCCAGCAGCTTGGAGGGTTCGAGGGACTATGGCTACACCTTC.

This chain connects TRBV27 to TRBJ1-3; no reliable D call. Trimming took off 6 bases at V and 0 bases at J, with 12 bases between the two ends. The CDR3 has 15 amino acids. In germline, CDR1 is MNHEY, CDR2 SMNVEV (reference sequence). DNA of the CDR3: TGTGCCAGCAGACTAAGCGCAAGCTCTGGAAACACCATATATTTT. Residues: CASRLSASSGNTIYF.

V and J are TRBV19 and TRBJ1-5; no definite D call. The CDR3 length is 16 residues. The ends were cut back, 1 base at V and 4 bases at J, with 14 bases in the middle. Germline V lookup: CDR1 LNHDA, CDR2 SQIVND (reference sequence). CDR3 nucleotide sequence: TGTGCCAGTAGTATAGGACTACCTTCGGCAAATCAGCCCCAGCATTTT. Encoded protein: CASSIGLPSANQPQHF.

The chain has TRBV10-3 and TRBJ1-2; D gene unclear. This CDR3 spans 12 amino acids. Trimming pared 3 bases from V and 8 bases from J, leaving 10 bases between. The germline V gene has CDR1 ENHRY and CDR2 SYGVKD. CDR3 bases: TGTGCCATCAGTGATCTTGTAGAGGGCTACACCTTC. Residues: CAISDLVEGYTF.

The genes are TRBV11-1 and TRBJ2-5; no firm D call. V lost 1 base, J lost 5 bases, and 11 bases lay in between. Germline-derived CDR1 and CDR2 are SGHAT and FQDESV (reference sequence). The CDR3 covers 14 residues. The CDR3 reads CASSLDSRLETQYF. CDR3 DNA: TGTGCCAGCAGCTTAGACTCTAGACTTGAGACCCAGTACTTC. Supplemented by reference TRBV11-1 and TRBJ2-5, the full variable domain reads EAEVAQSPRYKITEKSQAVAFWCDPISGHATLYWYRQILGQGPELLVQFQDESVVDDSQLPKDRFSAERLKGVDSTLKIQPAELGDSAMYLCASSLDSRLETQYFGPGTRLLVL.

The genes are TRBV28 and TRBJ2-5; TRBD2 agrees at 8 bases. Per germline, CDR1 MDHEN and CDR2 SYDVKM. Trimming at V came to 5 bases and at J to 5 bases, leaving 10 bases not matched to a gene. This CDR3 contains 15 residues. In DNA form, the CDR3 reads TGTGCCAGCAGTCCCTCGGGACTAGTAGGTGAGACCCAGTACTTC. Translated, it gives CASSPSGLVGETQYF.

The V gene is TRBV27, the J gene TRBJ1-2, with 9 nucleotides matching TRBD1. Unmatched junction bases numbered 15, after V lost 8 bases and J lost 8 bases. The CDR3 spans 15 residues. Germline values: CDR1 MNHEY, CDR2 SMNVEV (reference sequence). CDR3: CASRNSGDRVQGYTF. CDR3 DNA: TGTGCCAGCCGAAACTCCGGGGACAGGGTTCAGGGCTACACCTTC.

This clone was seen just once. This chain connects TRBV11-3 to TRBJ2-1; D is tentatively TRBD1 or TRBD2 (5 bases each). Germline lookup yields CDR1 SGHNT and CDR2 YENEEA. V lost 1 base and J 4 bases, leaving 11 bases between the germline ends. The CDR3 totals 15 residues. CDR3 protein: CASSLGGYGYNEQFF. In nucleotides, the CDR3 is TGTGCCAGCAGCTTAGGGGGGTACGGGTACAATGAGCAGTTCTTC.

This chain joins TRBV5-4 and TRBJ2-7, with D possibly TRBD2 on 6 matching bases. CDR1 and CDR2 from the germline V gene are SGHNT and YYREEE (reference sequence). V was pared by 1 base and J by 0 bases, with 8 bases between. CDR3 size: 14 residues. Here the CDR3 DNA reads TGTGCCAGCAGCTTGCGGGGGACCTCCTACGAGCAGTACTTC. Amino acid sequence: CASSLRGTSYEQYF.

V gene TRBV5-1 combines with J gene TRBJ1-2, with D maybe TRBD1 (6 bases). V was shortened by 4 bases and J by 4 bases, with 20 bases between the two germline ends. This CDR3 is 16 amino acids long. Germline CDR1 SGHRS, CDR2 YFSETQ. CDR3 nucleotides: TGCGCCAGCAGCGGTGGGGCTCCAGGGGAGGGCTATGGCTACACCTTC. It translates to CASSGGAPGEGYGYTF.

The chain's CDR3 is CASSQWDRGNEKLFF. The CDR3 bases are TGTGCCAGCAGTCAATGGGACAGAGGCAATGAAAAACTGTTTTTT. This sequence joins TRBV27 and TRBJ1-4, with 7 bases aligning to TRBD1. Germline CDR1 is MNHEY and CDR2 is SMNVEV (reference sequence). V shed 5 bases and J 5 bases; nucleotides not matched to a gene: 8. The CDR3 extends over 15 amino acids.

The chain employs TRBV10-1 and TRBJ2-7; 7 nucleotides match TRBD2. This CDR3 contains 15 residues. The V gene end was trimmed by 0 bases and the J gene end by 3 bases; junction bases not matched to a gene: 5. CDR1 and CDR2 from the germline V gene are WNHNN and SYGVQD (reference sequence). The DNA of the CDR3 is TGCGCCAGCAGTGAGTCGAGAACGGGAGGCTACGAGCAGTACTTC. Encoded protein: CASSESRTGGYEQYF.

The chain recombines TRBV6-6 with TRBJ1-4, with unresolved D. CDR3 length: 13 amino acids. Trimming pared 3 bases from V and 10 bases from J, leaving 12 bases between. The germline gives CDR1 MNHNY, CDR2 SVGAGI (reference sequence). CDR3 sequence reads: CASSYERRGKLFF. The CDR3 coding sequence is TGTGCCAGCAGTTATGAACGGCGGGGAAAACTGTTTTTT.

This clone was counted between two and nine times. V gene TRBV7-9 combines with J gene TRBJ1-4, with TRBD1 matching 8 bases. V lost 3 bases to trimming and J lost 8 bases; unmatched junction nucleotides: 5. This CDR3 comprises 14 residues. Germline CDR1 and CDR2: SEHNR and FQNEAQ (reference sequence). The CDR3 loop reads CASSLQGAREKLFF. CDR3 in DNA: TGTGCCAGCAGCTTGCAGGGGGCTAGGGAAAAACTGTTTTTT.

J is TRBJ2-7 and V is TRBV18; D is undetermined. Germline-derived CDR1 and CDR2 are KGHSH and LQKENI. Trimming shortened V by 5 bases and J by 0 bases, and 8 bases separated the two germline ends. CDR3 length: 13 amino acids. CDR3 nucleotides: TGTGCCAGCTCAAATGGTGGCTCCTACGAGCAGTACTTC. It is translated as CASSNGGSYEQYF.

For the CDR3, the DNA is TGTGCCAGCCGGTACAGGGGGAACTATGGCTACACCTTC. Its translation is CASRYRGNYGYTF. The chain carries TRBV28 and TRBJ1-2; 8 bases are a match to TRBD1. The V gene end was trimmed by 8 bases and the J gene end by 2 bases; junction bases not matched to a gene: 4. CDR1 is MDHEN and CDR2 is SYDVKM in the germline V gene. The CDR3 totals 13 residues.